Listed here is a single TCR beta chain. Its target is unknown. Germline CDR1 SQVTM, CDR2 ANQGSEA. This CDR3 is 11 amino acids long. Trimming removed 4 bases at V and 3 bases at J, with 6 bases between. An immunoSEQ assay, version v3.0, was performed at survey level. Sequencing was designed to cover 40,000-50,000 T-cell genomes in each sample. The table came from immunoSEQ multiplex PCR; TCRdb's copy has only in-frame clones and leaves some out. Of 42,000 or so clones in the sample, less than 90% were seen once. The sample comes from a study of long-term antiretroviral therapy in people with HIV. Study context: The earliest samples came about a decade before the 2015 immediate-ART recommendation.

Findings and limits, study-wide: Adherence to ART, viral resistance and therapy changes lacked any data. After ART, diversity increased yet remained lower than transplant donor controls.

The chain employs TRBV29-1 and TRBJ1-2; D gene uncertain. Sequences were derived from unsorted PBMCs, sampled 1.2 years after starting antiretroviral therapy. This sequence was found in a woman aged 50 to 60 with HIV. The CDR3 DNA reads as TGCAGCGTTGTAAGGTACTATGGCTACACCTTC. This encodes CSVVRYYGYTF.